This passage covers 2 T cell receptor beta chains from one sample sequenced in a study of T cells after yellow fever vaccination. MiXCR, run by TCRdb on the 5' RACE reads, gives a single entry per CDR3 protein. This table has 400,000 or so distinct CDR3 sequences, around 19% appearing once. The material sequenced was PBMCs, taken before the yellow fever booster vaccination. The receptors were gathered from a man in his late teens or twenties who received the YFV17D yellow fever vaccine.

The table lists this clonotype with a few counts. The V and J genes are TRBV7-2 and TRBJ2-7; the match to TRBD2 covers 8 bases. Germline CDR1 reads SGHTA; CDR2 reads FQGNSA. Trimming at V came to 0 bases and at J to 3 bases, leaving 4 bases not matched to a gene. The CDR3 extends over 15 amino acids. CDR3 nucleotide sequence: TGTGCCAGCAGCTTAGCGCGCGGGGGGCGCTACGAGCAGTACTTC. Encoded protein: CASSLARGGRYEQYF.

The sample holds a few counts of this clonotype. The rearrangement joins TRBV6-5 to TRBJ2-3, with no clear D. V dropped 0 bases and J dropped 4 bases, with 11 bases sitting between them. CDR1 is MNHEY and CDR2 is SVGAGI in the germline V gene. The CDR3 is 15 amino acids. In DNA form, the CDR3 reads TGTGCCAGCAGTTACTCTTGGTCGGCGGCAGATACGCAGTATTTT. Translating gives CASSYSWSAADTQYF.